This passage covers 19 T cell receptor beta chains from one sample sequenced in a study of T cell changes during pregnancy in multiple sclerosis. Clones were read by immunoSEQ multiplex PCR, and TCRdb kept only the in-frame ones, dropping some. The sample comprises about 69,000 clones, roughly 92% of which are singletons, and roughly 2.1% rests with the top ten. This specimen was peripheral blood, taken in the third trimester of pregnancy. The receptors shown here come from a female donor in good health, enrolled as a control in a pregnancy study.

J is TRBJ2-1 and V is TRBV4-2, with D perhaps matching TRBD2 (6 bases). The CDR3 length is 15 residues. In germline, CDR1 is LGHNA, CDR2 YNFKEQ. Trimming took off 0 bases at V and 6 bases at J, with 12 bases between the two ends. The DNA for the CDR3 is TGTGCCAGCAGCCAAGATGGGTCGGGGGTCAATGAGCAGTTCTTC. This sequence encodes CASSQDGSGVNEQFF.

The genes are TRBV6-5 and TRBJ2-1, with D perhaps TRBD2 (6 bases). Trimming cost V 5 bases and J 12 bases, with 20 bases left between them. This CDR3 comprises 14 residues. Germline CDR1 MNHEY, CDR2 SVGAGI. CDR3 sequence reads: CASSTGSRAGVQFF. In DNA form, the CDR3 reads TGTGCCAGCAGTACCGGGAGCAGGGCGGGTGTGCAGTTCTTC.

This CDR3 reads CASSQRIAGELFF. As DNA, the CDR3 is TGTGCCAGCAGCCAACGCATAGCCGGGGAGCTGTTTTTT. This rearrangement joins TRBV4-2 to TRBJ2-2; D gene ambiguous. The CDR3 is 13 amino acids. V gave up 2 bases and J gave up 6 bases, with 7 bases separating them. Germline V CDR1 and CDR2: LGHNA, YNFKEQ.

The chain is built from TRBV27 and TRBJ2-3; 8 nucleotides agree with TRBD2. Germline CDR1 MNHEY, CDR2 SMNVEV (reference sequence). This CDR3 comprises 16 residues. V lost 2 bases to trimming and J lost 2 bases; unmatched junction nucleotides: 6. CDR3 residues: CASSLSSGVTTDTQYF. CDR3 in DNA: TGTGCCAGCAGTTTAAGTAGCGGGGTGACCACAGATACGCAGTATTTT.

The V and J genes are TRBV7-6 and TRBJ1-2; tentatively, D is TRBD1 (5 bases). The germline gives CDR1 SGHVS, CDR2 FNYEAQ. Trimming shortened V by 0 bases and J by 3 bases, and 11 bases separated the two germline ends. CDR3 length: 15 amino acids. For the CDR3, the DNA is TGTGCCAGCAGCTTAGCTCCCACAGGCGACTATGGCTACACCTTC. Translated: CASSLAPTGDYGYTF.

This chain joins TRBV14 and TRBJ2-7, with D uncertain. This CDR3 has 15 residues. In germline, CDR1 is SGHDN, CDR2 FVKESK. V was cut by 4 bases and J by 0 bases, with 13 bases left in between. The CDR3: CASSPLDGYSYEQYF. As DNA, the CDR3 is TGTGCCAGCAGCCCGCTAGACGGCTACTCCTACGAGCAGTACTTC.

Written as DNA, the CDR3 is TGCAGCGTTGAGCAGGCTACTTCCTATGGCTACACCTTC. Residues: CSVEQATSYGYTF. This sequence joins TRBV29-1 and TRBJ1-2; D gene ambiguous. This CDR3 spans 13 amino acids. CDR1 is SQVTM, CDR2 ANQGSEA, per germline. V was cut by 3 bases and J by 4 bases, with 12 bases left in between.

V gene TRBV7-9 combines with J gene TRBJ1-2; tentative D call: TRBD1 (5 bases). The germline V and J ends were trimmed by 3 bases and 5 bases, with 10 bases remaining between them. The CDR3 length is 13 residues. From germline, CDR1 is SEHNR and CDR2 FQNEAQ (reference sequence). This CDR3 reads CASSLVQGYGYTF. The DNA of the CDR3 is TGTGCCAGCAGCTTGGTGCAGGGATATGGCTACACCTTC. Variable domain in full (rest from reference TRBV7-9 and TRBJ1-2): DTGVSQNPRHKITKRGQNVTFRCDPISEHNRLYWYRQTLGQGPEFLTYFQNEAQLEKSRLLSDRFSAERPKGSFSTLEIQRTEQGDSAMYLCASSLVQGYGYTFGSGTRLTVV.

V is TRBV11-2 and J is TRBJ1-1; a weak D match, TRBD1 (6 bases). Germline CDR1 is SGHAT and CDR2 is FQNNGV. V lost 6 bases and J lost 1, with 15 bases in between. This CDR3 region has 15 residues. CDR3 sequence (DNA): TGTGCCAGCAGGATCAGACAGGCCTCGAACACTGAAGCTTTCTTT. Translating it yields CASRIRQASNTEAFF.

This sequence joins TRBV7-3 and TRBJ2-7; TRBD1 might be the D (5 bases). V lost 1 base and J lost 7, with 11 bases in between. The CDR3 length is 13 residues. Germline CDR1 SGHTA, CDR2 FQGTGA. The DNA for the CDR3 is TGTGCCAGCAGCTTAAGCCCAGGGTGGGAGCAGTACTTC. This codes for CASSLSPGWEQYF.

The J gene is TRBJ1-1, the V gene TRBV27; TRBD1 is a possible D gene (5 bases). Trimming pared 2 bases from V and 13 bases from J, leaving 17 bases between. Germline V gives CDR1 MNHEY, CDR2 SMNVEV (reference sequence). The CDR3 covers 13 residues. CDR3 coding DNA: TGTGCCAGCAGTTTAAGCTTTGGGGCAGCGGGTTTCTTT. This gives the protein CASSLSFGAAGFF.

The chain links TRBV19 to TRBJ1-2; D may be TRBD1 (5 bases). CDR3 length: 14 amino acids. Germline loops: CDR1 LNHDA, CDR2 SQIVND (reference sequence). V dropped 7 bases and J dropped 3 bases, with 15 bases sitting between them. The CDR3 DNA is TGTGCCAGTACCCACACTTTGGGGCACTATGGCTACACCTTC. Protein sequence: CASTHTLGHYGYTF.

J is TRBJ2-7 and V is TRBV5-1; 9 nucleotides match TRBD1. Unmatched junction bases numbered 6, after V lost 4 bases and J lost 4 bases. The CDR3 loop spans 14 amino acids. CDR1 SGHRS and CDR2 YFSETQ come from the germline V gene. Here the CDR3 reads CASSAADRGYEQYF. CDR3 coding DNA: TGCGCCAGCAGCGCCGCGGACAGGGGTTACGAGCAGTACTTC. Drawing the rest from reference TRBV5-1 and TRBJ2-7, the complete variable domain is KAGVTQTPRYLIKTRGQQVTLSCSPISGHRSVSWYQQTPGQGLQFLFEYFSETQRNKGNFPGRFSGRQFSNSRSEMNVSTLELGDSALYLCASSAADRGYEQYFGPGTRLTVT.

The chain combines TRBV7-9 with TRBJ2-1, with TRBD2 identical over 10 bases. Germline CDR1 SEHNR, CDR2 FQNEAQ (reference sequence). This CDR3 spans 16 amino acids. The ends lost 1 base at V and 6 bases at J; junction bases unmatched: 6. CDR3 DNA sequence: TGTGCCAGCAGCTTAGTAGGACTAGCGGCGTCCAATGAGCAGTTCTTC. Translation gives CASSLVGLAASNEQFF.

The chain carries TRBV28 and TRBJ2-1, with a possible D match to TRBD1 (5 bases). CDR1 is MDHEN, CDR2 SYDVKM, per germline. V lost 2 bases and J lost 4, with 12 bases in between. This CDR3 contains 15 residues. The CDR3 region is CASSLRGLGYNEQFF. As DNA, the CDR3 is TGTGCCAGCAGTTTAAGGGGTCTGGGGTACAATGAGCAGTTCTTC. Drawing the rest from reference TRBV28 and TRBJ2-1, the complete variable domain is DVKVTQSSRYLVKRTGEKVFLECVQDMDHENMFWYRQDPGLGLRLIYFSYDVKMKEKGDIPEGYSVSREKKERFSLILESASTNQTSMYLCASSLRGLGYNEQFFGPGTRLTVL.

This chain links TRBV28 with TRBJ2-1; no clear D. Germline V gene sequence: CDR1 MDHEN, CDR2 SYDVKM. The CDR3 is 15 residues long. Trimming removed 5 bases at V and 4 bases at J, with 15 bases between. CDR3: CASSRSLEAYNEQFF. Written as DNA, the CDR3 is TGTGCCAGCAGTCGCTCCCTCGAGGCTTACAATGAGCAGTTCTTC. The full variable domain, its missing parts supplied by reference TRBV28 and TRBJ2-1, is DVKVTQSSRYLVKRTGEKVFLECVQDMDHENMFWYRQDPGLGLRLIYFSYDVKMKEKGDIPEGYSVSREKKERFSLILESASTNQTSMYLCASSRSLEAYNEQFFGPGTRLTVL.

The gene calls are TRBV4-2 and TRBJ2-3; 8 bases fit TRBD2. CDR1 is LGHNA and CDR2 is YNFKEQ in the germline V gene. Germline trimming cut 1 base from V and 4 bases from J; bases unmatched to any gene: 7. This CDR3 is 16 amino acids long. DNA for the CDR3: TGTGCCAGCAGCCAAGCCTCCCGGGAGGGCGCAGATACGCAGTATTTT. Translated: CASSQASREGADTQYF.

The chain has TRBV11-3 and TRBJ2-7; 10 nucleotides align to TRBD1. Per the germline V gene, CDR1 is SGHNT and CDR2 is YENEEA. J was trimmed by 2 bases and V by 5 bases; bases with no gene match: 3. The CDR3 is 14 amino acids. CDR3 protein: CASSADRGAYEQYF. CDR3 sequence (DNA): TGTGCCAGCAGCGCGGACAGGGGGGCCTACGAGCAGTACTTC. The whole variable domain, remainder taken from reference TRBV11-3 and TRBJ2-7, is EAGVVQSPRYKIIEKKQPVAFWCNPISGHNTLYWYLQNLGQGPELLIRYENEEAVDDSQLPKDRFSAERLKGVDSTLKIQPAELGDSAVYLCASSADRGAYEQYFGPGTRLTVT.

This clone was seen only once. V is TRBV29-1 and J is TRBJ2-1; weak D call: TRBD2 (6 bases). The V gene lost 3 bases and the J gene lost 7 bases, with 19 bases spanning the gap. There are 15 residues in the CDR3. CDR1 is SQVTM and CDR2 is ANQGSEA in the germline V gene. The CDR3 region has the DNA TGCAGCGTTGAGTCGCCGGGAGAAGGATGGAATGAGCAGTTCTTC. It specifies CSVESPGEGWNEQFF.